Below, 9 T cell receptor beta chains from the same sample are listed, as sequenced in a study of shared clonotypes between healthy human individuals. Sequencing used immunoSEQ multiplex PCR; TCRdb keeps in-frame clones, though not all of them. In the table there are some 600,000 clones, approximately 96% of which are singletons. Terminally differentiated effector memory CD45RA+ cells were left out of the naive CD8 fraction, which was CD45RO-negative and positively selected for CCR7. Source material: naive CD8+ T cells sorted from blood. All receptors derive from a woman aged 25 to 45 in good health.

The V gene is TRBV6-1, the J gene TRBJ1-5, with TRBD1 as a possible D gene (5 bases). V was shortened by 4 bases and J by 6 bases, with 13 bases between the two germline ends. Germline-derived CDR1 and CDR2 are MNHNS and SASEGT. This CDR3 spans 14 amino acids. DNA of the CDR3: TGTGCCAGCAGTGGAGACCAGGGAACTCAGCCCCAGCATTTT. Its translation is CASSGDQGTQPQHF.

The chain combines TRBV10-1 with TRBJ2-7; the D gene is possibly TRBD1 (6 bases). V dropped 4 bases and J dropped 7 bases, with 17 bases sitting between them. Germline CDR1 reads WNHNN; CDR2 reads SYGVQD (reference sequence). This CDR3 region has 14 residues. CDR3 amino acids: CASSVTGMLGEQYF. As DNA, the CDR3 is TGCGCCAGCAGTGTAACAGGGATGCTTGGGGAGCAGTACTTC.

The chain links TRBV7-8 to TRBJ2-1, with TRBD2 matching over 9 bases. The junction had 5 bases not matched to a gene; V was cut back by 0 bases and J by 8 bases. The CDR3 consists of 15 residues. Germline CDR1 reads SGHVS; CDR2 reads FQNEAQ. The DNA of the CDR3 is TGTGCCAGCAGCTTAGCGTTGGTAGCGGGAGATGAGCAGTTCTTC. It codes for CASSLALVAGDEQFF.

This clone is a singleton in its sample. This chain joins TRBV5-6 and TRBJ2-7; TRBD1 matches 12 bases. Unmatched junction bases numbered 8, after V lost 2 bases and J lost 11 bases. This CDR3 is built from 14 residues. Germline loops: CDR1 SGHDT, CDR2 YYEEEE. CDR3 sequence (DNA): TGTGCCAGCAGCTTTGGGACAGGGGGCGACGGGGAGTACTTC. Protein: CASSFGTGGDGEYF.

The chain combines TRBV2 with TRBJ1-5; no firm D call. V was trimmed by 3 bases and J by 0 bases, leaving 15 bases between them. In germline, CDR1 is SNHLY, CDR2 FYNNEI. The CDR3 is made up of 17 amino acids. CDR3 sequence reads: CASSDSRGRYSNQPQHF. CDR3 coding DNA: TGTGCCAGCAGTGACTCGCGCGGCCGATATAGCAATCAGCCCCAGCATTTT.

CDR3 in DNA: TGCGCCAGCAGCTTTGACAGGGGCCAAAATGAGCAGTTCTTC. This sequence encodes CASSFDRGQNEQFF. The chain joins TRBV5-1 to TRBJ2-1; 8 nucleotides match TRBD1. Germline CDR1 and CDR2: SGHRS and YFSETQ. This CDR3 region has 14 residues. V trimming: 2 bases; J trimming: 7 bases; junction bases outside the gene matches: 5.

V gene TRBV27 combines with J gene TRBJ2-7; 8 nucleotides agree with TRBD2. Looked up from germline, CDR1 is MNHEY and CDR2 is SMNVEV (reference sequence). The CDR3 sequence is 17 residues long. V trimming: 3 bases; J trimming: 1 base; junction bases outside the gene matches: 11. CDR3 in amino acids: CASSFSVSGMGSYEQYF. The CDR3 nucleotides are TGTGCCAGCAGTTTTTCGGTTAGCGGGATGGGGTCCTACGAGCAGTACTTC.

The chain uses TRBV2 and TRBJ2-1; a possible D gene is TRBD1 (6 bases). Germline V gives CDR1 SNHLY, CDR2 FYNNEI. V shed 6 bases and J shed 8 bases, with 26 bases lying between them. The CDR3 loop spans 17 amino acids. The CDR3 DNA is TGTGCCAGCAGCCTAAGCCTGGGTCGACAGGCCCGGGATGAGCAGTTCTTC. Protein: CASSLSLGRQARDEQFF.

Details on this clone: The same CDR3 can be traced to other DNA sequences in this sample. V and J are TRBV27 and TRBJ2-3; D unclear. This CDR3 has 11 residues. CDR1 and CDR2 from the germline V gene are MNHEY and SMNVEV (reference sequence). Between the trimmed V and J ends, which lost 3 bases and 6 bases, there was a span of 4 bases. The CDR3 loop is CASSFGDTQYF. The CDR3 nucleotides are TGTGCCAGCAGTTTTGGCGATACGCAGTATTTT.